A selection of T cell receptor beta chains follows, all from one sample in a study of blood T cell repertoires in COVID-19. Some clones are missing from TCRdb's copy, which holds only in-frame ones; the method was immunoSEQ multiplex PCR. The table has approximately 290,000 clones, around nine tenths seen once. The sequencing sample was made of peripheral blood. Receptors originate from a man aged 25 to 45 with acute or convalescent COVID-19. Each CDR3 is given with its conserved first and last residue. A D gene is named only where the DNA matches it firmly. Expanded clones get a size class; other rows say once, few or many, or leave the size out.

d_gene: TRBD1; v_gene: TRBV10-3; abundance: few; j_gene: TRBJ2-7; CDR3aa: CATQGVNYEQYF; CDR3nt: TGTGCCACCCAGGGGGTAAACTACGAGCAGTACTTC
d_gene: TRBD1; v_gene: TRBV11-2; abundance: .; j_gene: TRBJ1-2; CDR3aa: CASSLFVRTGPYNYGYTF; CDR3nt: TGTGCCAGCAGCTTGTTTGTCAGGACAGGGCCATACAACTATGGCTACACCTTC
d_gene: .; v_gene: TRBV25-1; abundance: .; j_gene: TRBJ1-5; CDR3aa: CASSEGQGISNQPQHF; CDR3nt: TGTGCCAGCAGTGAGGGGCAGGGGATTTCCAATCAGCCCCAGCATTTT
d_gene: .; v_gene: TRBV6-5; abundance: .; j_gene: TRBJ1-1; CDR3aa: CASKLGGWSGTEAFF; CDR3nt: TGTGCCAGCAAATTGGGGGGGTGGTCCGGTACTGAAGCTTTCTTT
d_gene: TRBD2; v_gene: TRBV3-1/TRBV3-2; abundance: few; j_gene: TRBJ2-2; CDR3aa: CASSQVVRRAGESGELFF; CDR3nt: TGTGCCAGCAGCCAAGTGGTGCGAAGAGCGGGAGAATCCGGGGAGCTGTTTTTT
d_gene: .; v_gene: TRBV19; abundance: .; j_gene: TRBJ2-3; CDR3aa: CASSPKGGITDTQYF; CDR3nt: TGTGCCAGTAGTCCCAAGGGCGGGATCACAGATACGCAGTATTTT
d_gene: .; v_gene: TRBV5-6; abundance: .; j_gene: TRBJ1-3; CDR3aa: CASSLYEIISGNTIYF; CDR3nt: TGTGCCAGCAGCTTATACGAGATAATCTCTGGAAACACCATATATTTT
d_gene: TRBD2; v_gene: TRBV29-1; abundance: .; j_gene: TRBJ2-1; CDR3aa: CSAPMTSGRDGEQFF; CDR3nt: TGCAGCGCTCCCATGACTAGCGGGAGGGACGGGGAGCAGTTCTTC
d_gene: .; v_gene: TRBV30; abundance: .; j_gene: TRBJ2-7; CDR3aa: CAWSVGQGRQYF; CDR3nt: TGTGCCTGGAGTGTAGGGCAGGGAAGGCAGTACTTC
d_gene: .; v_gene: TRBV18; abundance: few; j_gene: TRBJ2-7; CDR3aa: CASSPGQTYEQYF; CDR3nt: TGTGCCAGCTCACCAGGACAGACCTACGAGCAGTACTTC
d_gene: .; v_gene: TRBV15; abundance: .; j_gene: TRBJ1-2; CDR3aa: CATSRGLAGSYGYTF; CDR3nt: TGTGCCACCAGCAGGGGCTTGGCAGGCAGCTATGGCTACACCTTC
d_gene: TRBD2; v_gene: TRBV5-1; abundance: once; j_gene: TRBJ2-1; CDR3aa: CASSLGLADYNEQFF; CDR3nt: TGCGCCAGCAGCTTGGGACTAGCGGACTACAATGAGCAGTTCTTC
d_gene: TRBD2; v_gene: TRBV7-7; abundance: .; j_gene: TRBJ2-5; CDR3aa: CASSGTSGRSETQYF; CDR3nt: TGTGCTAGCAGCGGGACTAGCGGGAGGTCAGAGACCCAGTACTTC
d_gene: TRBD2; v_gene: TRBV18; abundance: .; j_gene: TRBJ2-3; CDR3aa: CASSPQAGNTDTQYF; CDR3nt: TGTGCCAGCTCACCCCAAGCGGGGAACACAGATACGCAGTATTTT
d_gene: .; v_gene: TRBV30; abundance: .; j_gene: TRBJ1-6; CDR3aa: CAWTQGTPPLHF; CDR3nt: TGTGCCTGGACACAGGGTACCCCACCCCTCCACTTT
d_gene: TRBD1; v_gene: TRBV6-5; abundance: .; j_gene: TRBJ2-3; CDR3aa: CASSYFGQGKTQYF; CDR3nt: TGTGCCAGCAGTTACTTCGGACAGGGGAAGACGCAGTATTTT
d_gene: TRBD1; v_gene: TRBV7-9; abundance: .; j_gene: TRBJ1-1; CDR3aa: CASSSRPTPTGTAGEAFF; CDR3nt: TGTGCCAGCAGCTCAAGACCGACCCCGACCGGGACAGCTGGAGAAGCTTTCTTT
d_gene: TRBD2; v_gene: TRBV5-1; abundance: once; j_gene: TRBJ2-1; CDR3aa: CASSTGTSGYNEQFF; CDR3nt: TGCGCCAGCAGCACAGGGACTAGCGGGTACAATGAGCAGTTCTTC
d_gene: .; v_gene: TRBV18; abundance: .; j_gene: TRBJ2-1; CDR3aa: CASSPIANSYNEQFF; CDR3nt: TGTGCCAGCTCACCAATCGCGAATTCCTACAATGAGCAGTTCTTC
d_gene: .; v_gene: TRBV18; abundance: .; j_gene: TRBJ1-1; CDR3aa: CASSPNPGVNTEAFF; CDR3nt: TGTGCCAGCTCACCAAACCCAGGGGTGAACACTGAAGCTTTCTTT
d_gene: TRBD1; v_gene: TRBV4-1; abundance: .; j_gene: TRBJ1-2; CDR3aa: CASSYSGTGLNYGYTF; CDR3nt: TGCGCCAGCAGCTACAGCGGGACAGGGCTTAACTATGGCTACACCTTC
d_gene: TRBD1; v_gene: TRBV6-5; abundance: few; j_gene: TRBJ1-4; CDR3aa: CASSYIQGAYEEKLFF; CDR3nt: TGTGCCAGCAGTTACATCCAGGGGGCGTATGAGGAAAAACTGTTTTTT
d_gene: TRBD1; v_gene: TRBV15; abundance: once; j_gene: TRBJ1-1; CDR3aa: CATSRDRTGANTEAFF; CDR3nt: TGTGCCACCAGCAGAGATCGCACAGGGGCAAACACTGAAGCTTTCTTT
d_gene: TRBD2; v_gene: TRBV24-1; abundance: .; j_gene: TRBJ2-5; CDR3aa: CATSESASGAWYF; CDR3nt: TGTGCCACCAGTGAGTCCGCTAGCGGGGCTTGGTACTTC
d_gene: .; v_gene: TRBV18; abundance: .; j_gene: TRBJ1-1; CDR3aa: CASSLFGTGQYTEAFF; CDR3nt: TGTGCCAGCTCACTTTTCGGAACAGGTCAGTACACTGAAGCTTTCTTT
d_gene: .; v_gene: TRBV7-9; abundance: .; j_gene: TRBJ2-7; CDR3aa: CASSPRQSETRYEQYF; CDR3nt: TGTGCCAGCAGCCCCAGACAGTCCGAGACCCGCTACGAGCAGTACTTC
d_gene: TRBD1; v_gene: TRBV3-1/TRBV3-2; abundance: .; j_gene: TRBJ2-2; CDR3aa: CASSLRGTGGSGELFF; CDR3nt: TGTGCCAGCAGCCTGAGGGGGACAGGGGGCTCCGGGGAGCTGTTTTTT
d_gene: .; v_gene: TRBV2; abundance: .; j_gene: TRBJ1-6; CDR3aa: CASSGGRAVNSPLHF; CDR3nt: TGTGCCAGCAGTGGGGGGCGGGCAGTAAATTCACCCCTCCACTTT
d_gene: .; v_gene: TRBV10-2; abundance: .; j_gene: TRBJ1-1; CDR3aa: CASSEGGGGTEAFF; CDR3nt: TGCGCCAGCAGTGAAGGGGGTGGGGGCACTGAAGCTTTCTTT
d_gene: .; v_gene: TRBV5-1; abundance: once; j_gene: TRBJ1-5; CDR3aa: CASSLEGVSNQPQHF; CDR3nt: TGCGCCAGCAGCTTGGAGGGGGTAAGCAATCAGCCCCAGCATTTT
d_gene: TRBD1; v_gene: TRBV11-3; abundance: .; j_gene: TRBJ2-5; CDR3aa: CASSPTGGEETQYF; CDR3nt: TGTGCCAGCAGCCCGACAGGGGGCGAGGAGACCCAGTACTTC
d_gene: .; v_gene: TRBV11-2; abundance: .; j_gene: TRBJ1-3; CDR3aa: CASSLGPLGIGPSGNTIYF; CDR3nt: TGTGCCAGCAGCTTAGGGCCACTAGGCATCGGACCCTCTGGAAACACCATATATTTT